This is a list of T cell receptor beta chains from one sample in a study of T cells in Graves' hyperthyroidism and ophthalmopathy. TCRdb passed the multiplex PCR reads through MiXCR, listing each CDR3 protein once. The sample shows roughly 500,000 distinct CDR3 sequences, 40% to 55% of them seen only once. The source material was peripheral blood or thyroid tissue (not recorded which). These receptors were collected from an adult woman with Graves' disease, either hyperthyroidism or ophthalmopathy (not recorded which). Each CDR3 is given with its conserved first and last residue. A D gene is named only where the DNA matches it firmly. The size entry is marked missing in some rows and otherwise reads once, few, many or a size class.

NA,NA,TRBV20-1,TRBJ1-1,CSAYTRDPEAFF,TGCAGTGCTTATACCCGGGATCCTGAAGCTTTCTTT
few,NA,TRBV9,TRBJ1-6,CASSVGKNSPLHF,TGTGCCAGCAGCGTGGGGAAGAATTCACCCCTCCACTTT
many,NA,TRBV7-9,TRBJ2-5,CASSLWTGEETQYF,TGTGCCAGCAGCTTATGGACCGGGGAAGAGACCCAGTACTTC
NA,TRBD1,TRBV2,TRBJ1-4,CASETGGQEKLFF,TGTGCCAGCGAGACAGGGGGCCAGGAAAAACTGTTTTTT
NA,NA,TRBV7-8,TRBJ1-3,CASSLRQVYGNTIYF,TGTGCCAGCAGCTTAAGGCAGGTCTATGGAAACACCATATATTTT
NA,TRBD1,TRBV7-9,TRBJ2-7,CASSFPRTGVNGEQYF,TGTGCCAGCAGCTTCCCCCGGACAGGGGTAAACGGCGAGCAGTACTTC
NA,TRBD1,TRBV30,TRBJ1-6,CAWTRQGRNSPLHF,TGTGCCTGGACGCGACAGGGCCGGAATTCACCCCTCCACTTT
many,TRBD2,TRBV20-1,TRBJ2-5,CSALGLAGILQETQYF,TGCAGTGCTTTAGGACTAGCGGGGATACTTCAAGAGACCCAGTACTTC
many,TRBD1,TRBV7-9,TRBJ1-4,CASSLGTGSEKLFF,TGTGCCAGCAGCTTAGGGACAGGGAGTGAAAAACTGTTTTTT
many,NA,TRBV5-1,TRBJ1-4,CASTRDGGNEKLFF,TGCGCCAGCACCAGGGATGGGGGTAATGAAAAACTGTTTTTT
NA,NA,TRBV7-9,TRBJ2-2,CASSLIGDGELFF,TGTGCCAGCAGCTTAATCGGGGACGGGGAGCTGTTTTTT
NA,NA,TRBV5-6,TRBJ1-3,CASSLGGDYTIYF,TGTGCCAGCAGCTTGGGCGGAGACTACACCATATATTTT
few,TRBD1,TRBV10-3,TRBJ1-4,CASRQGSYATNEKLFF,TGTGCCTCGCGACAGGGGTCCTACGCAACTAATGAAAAACTGTTTTTT
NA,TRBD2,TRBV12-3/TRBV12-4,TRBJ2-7,CASSTRGVAEAYEQYF,TGTGCCAGCAGTACCCGGGGGGTAGCGGAAGCCTACGAGCAGTACTTC
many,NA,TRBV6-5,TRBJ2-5,CASSYQRGGQETQYF,TGTGCCAGCAGTTACCAAAGGGGGGGGCAAGAGACCCAGTACTTC
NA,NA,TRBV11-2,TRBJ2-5,CASSSALELETQYF,TGTGCCAGCAGCTCCGCACTAGAGTTGGAGACCCAGTACTTC
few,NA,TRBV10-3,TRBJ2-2,CATAPFAGELFF,TGTGCCACCGCCCCTTTCGCCGGGGAGCTGTTTTTT
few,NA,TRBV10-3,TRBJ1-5,CAIRESQEQPQHF,TGTGCCATCAGAGAGTCCCAGGAGCAGCCCCAGCATTTT
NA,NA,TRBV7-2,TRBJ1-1,CASSRWDFGTEAFF,TGTGCCAGCAGCCGATGGGACTTCGGCACTGAAGCTTTCTTT
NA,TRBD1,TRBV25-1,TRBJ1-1,CASSQGEVNTEAFF,TGTGCCAGCAGTCAGGGGGAGGTTAACACTGAAGCTTTCTTT
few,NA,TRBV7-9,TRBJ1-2,CASSARDADYGYTF,TGTGCCAGCAGCGCAAGGGACGCCGACTATGGCTACACCTTC
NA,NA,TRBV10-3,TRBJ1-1,CAISARGRNTEAFF,TGTGCCATCAGTGCCCGGGGTAGGAACACTGAAGCTTTCTTT
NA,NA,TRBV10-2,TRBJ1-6,CASSESSGRSPLHF,TGCGCCAGCAGTGAGTCGTCAGGGCGTTCACCCCTCCACTTT
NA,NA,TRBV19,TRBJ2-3,CASTSSDTQYF,TGTGCCAGTACATCCTCAGATACGCAGTATTTT
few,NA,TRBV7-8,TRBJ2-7,CASSLAKQGEQYF,TGTGCCAGCAGCTTAGCTAAACAGGGAGAGCAGTACTTC
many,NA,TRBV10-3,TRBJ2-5,CAISQGQETQYF,TGTGCCATCAGCCAGGGGCAAGAGACCCAGTACTTC
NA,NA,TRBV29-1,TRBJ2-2,CSVSQVSVNTGELFF,TGCAGCGTTTCACAGGTTTCCGTGAACACCGGGGAGCTGTTTTTT
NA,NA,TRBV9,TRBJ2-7,CASSTLDRTYEQYF,TGTGCCAGCAGTACTCTAGACAGGACCTACGAGCAGTACTTC
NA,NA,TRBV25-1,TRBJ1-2,CATNQAPIQRANYGYTF,TGTGCCACCAACCAGGCTCCTATACAGAGAGCTAACTATGGCTACACCTTC
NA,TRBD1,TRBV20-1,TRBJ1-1,CSASDRTGNTEAFF,TGCAGTGCTTCCGACCGGACAGGTAACACTGAAGCTTTCTTT
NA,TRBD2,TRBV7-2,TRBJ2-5,CASSSETPGTSGREGETQYF,TGTGCCAGCAGTTCGGAAACCCCCGGGACTAGCGGGAGGGAGGGAGAGACCCAGTACTTC
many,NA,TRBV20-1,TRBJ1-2,CSARQDMRYGYTF,TGCAGTGCTAGACAAGACATGCGCTATGGCTACACCTTC
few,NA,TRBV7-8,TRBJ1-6,CASSLRSLGDSPLHF,TGTGCCAGCAGTCTCAGGTCCCTAGGGGATTCACCCCTCCACTTT
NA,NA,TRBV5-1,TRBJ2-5,CASSFFGVQETQYF,TGCGCCAGCAGCTTCTTCGGGGTTCAAGAGACCCAGTACTTC
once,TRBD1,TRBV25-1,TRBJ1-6,CASSGRPGQGWDSPLHF,TGTGCCAGCAGTGGCCGCCCGGGACAGGGGTGGGATTCACCCCTCCACTTT
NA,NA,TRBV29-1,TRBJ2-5,CSLDARETQYF,TGCAGCTTAGACGCGCGGGAGACCCAGTACTTC
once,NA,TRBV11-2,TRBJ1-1,CASSHHGRAEAFF,TGTGCCAGCAGCCACCATGGCAGGGCTGAAGCTTTCTTT
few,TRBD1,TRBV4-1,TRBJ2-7,CASSPGQGADYEQYF,TGCGCCAGCAGCCCCGGACAGGGGGCGGACTACGAGCAGTACTTC
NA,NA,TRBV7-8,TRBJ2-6,CASSLEMGRSGANVLTF,TGTGCCAGCAGCTTAGAAATGGGTCGCTCTGGGGCCAACGTCCTGACTTTC
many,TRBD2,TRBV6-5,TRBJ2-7,CASSYQSGNAWEQYF,TGTGCCAGCAGTTACCAAAGCGGGAACGCCTGGGAGCAGTACTTC
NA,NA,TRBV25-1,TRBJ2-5,CACSARDPAGAGKTQYF,NA
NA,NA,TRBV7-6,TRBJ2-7,CANAWTQPYEQYF,TGTGCCAACGCTTGGACACAACCCTACGAGCAGTACTTC
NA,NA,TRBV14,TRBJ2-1,CASSPTNVGRTNF,TGTGCCAGCAGCCCGACGAACGTTGGTCGCACCAACTTC
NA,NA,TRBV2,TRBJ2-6,CATPLRDPASGANVLTF,TGTGCCACCCCCCTCCGGGACCCCGCCTCTGGGGCCAACGTCCTGACTTTC
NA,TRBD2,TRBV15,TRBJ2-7,CATSSSGGRINEQYF,TGTGCCACCAGCTCTTCGGGAGGGCGGATTAACGAGCAGTACTTC
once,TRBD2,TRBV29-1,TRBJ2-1,CSVEGVVLADNEQFF,TGCAGCGTTGAAGGGGTGGTACTAGCGGACAATGAGCAGTTCTTC
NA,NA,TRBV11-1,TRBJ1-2,CASSRRATNGYTF,TGTGCCAGCAGCAGACGCGCAACTAATGGCTACACCTTC
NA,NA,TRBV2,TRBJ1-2,CASIFSITNYGYTF,TGTGCCAGTATCTTCAGCATCACTAATTATGGCTACACCTTC
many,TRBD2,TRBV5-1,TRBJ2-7,CASSLGASGKGTYEQYF,TGCGCCAGCAGCTTGGGAGCTAGCGGGAAGGGCACCTACGAGCAGTACTTC
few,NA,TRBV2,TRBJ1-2,CASSEIGDGYTF,TGTGCCAGCAGTGAAATCGGGGATGGCTACACCTTC
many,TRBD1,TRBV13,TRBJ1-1,CASSLAPQGGTEAFF,TGTGCCAGCAGCTTAGCCCCACAGGGGGGCACTGAAGCTTTCTTT
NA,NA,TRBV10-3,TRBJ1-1,CAISDQPHGAGTEAFF,TGTGCCATCAGTGACCAACCACATGGGGCTGGCACTGAAGCTTTCTTT
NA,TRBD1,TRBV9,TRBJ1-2,CASSVGRTGFDYTF,TGTGCCAGCAGCGTAGGAAGGACAGGGTTCGACTACACCTTC
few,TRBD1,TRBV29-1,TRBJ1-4,CSVDRGQGEKLFF,TGCAGCGTCGACAGGGGGCAAGGTGAAAAACTGTTTTTT